These T cell receptor beta chains were read from a single sample in a study of blood T cell repertoires in COVID-19. Sequencing used immunoSEQ multiplex PCR; TCRdb keeps in-frame clones, though not all of them. The table has some 96,000 clones, about 89% seen once. Sequencing was performed on peripheral blood. These receptors were obtained from a man aged 45-65 years with acute or convalescent COVID-19. CDR3s leave out the opening cysteine and the closing phenylalanine or tryptophan. Each record gives: J gene, clone size, V gene, CDR3 protein. Rows may omit the clone size; those that give it use once, few, many or a size class.

TRBJ1-5,.,TRBV18,ASSPQGAQPQH
TRBJ1-2,once,TRBV24-1,ATSARTDYGYT
TRBJ2-3,.,TRBV5-6,ASSLLGLAGSYTDTQY
TRBJ2-5,.,TRBV6-5,ASSYEGGTYQETQY
TRBJ2-1,.,TRBV5-1,ASSSTQGGTYNEQF
TRBJ2-6,.,TRBV5-4,ASSLAGQSSGANVLT
TRBJ1-3,.,TRBV12-3/TRBV12-4,ASSLGGETIY
TRBJ2-3,.,TRBV24-1,ATSDMTGITDTQY
TRBJ1-5,.,TRBV27,ASSLNPSAVGQPQH
TRBJ1-2,.,TRBV6-1,ASSEALWRRSNYGYT
TRBJ2-1,.,TRBV19,ASTIVAGSGNEQF
TRBJ2-7,.,TRBV10-3,AISEGRTYEQY
TRBJ2-1,.,TRBV9,ASSGATGVGNEQF
TRBJ1-1,.,TRBV27,ASSSPGQGHTEAF
TRBJ2-5,.,TRBV4-2,ASSQEWVAGETQY
TRBJ1-3,.,TRBV28,ASSSAGGVYSGNTIY
TRBJ2-1,.,TRBV11-2,ASSFPSLNNEQF
TRBJ1-3,.,TRBV30,AWTPWGLNSGNTIY
TRBJ1-1,.,TRBV6-5,ASSLPGQGEAF
TRBJ2-1,.,TRBV12-5,ASGLQAGGFRNEQF
TRBJ2-1,once,TRBV11-3,ASSRSDADEQF
TRBJ1-2,once,TRBV6-5,ASSYGRVHYGYT
TRBJ2-7,.,TRBV6-5,ASSKTSGRIEQY
TRBJ2-7,.,TRBV7-6,ASSSGASYEQY
TRBJ2-1,once,TRBV11-2,ASRGRGTYNEQF
TRBJ2-2,once,TRBV7-2,ASSLWLAGDGELF
TRBJ2-1,once,TRBV4-2,ASSQVSTSGIGEQF
TRBJ2-7,.,TRBV6-1,ASSASGWGTGVYEQY
TRBJ1-1,.,TRBV4-1,ASSQPSAGRTEAF
TRBJ1-4,.,TRBV25-1,ASSEGDRRNEKLF
TRBJ1-3,.,TRBV9,ASSVQGSGNTIY
TRBJ2-2,.,TRBV9,ASSVSSGRNSNTGELF
TRBJ1-2,.,TRBV15,ATSFPGQGVNYGYT
TRBJ2-7,.,TRBV6-5,ASSGTRDSSYEQY
TRBJ1-2,.,TRBV7-8,ASSREEQGAKGYT
TRBJ2-7,.,TRBV6-5,ASKASVPYEQY
TRBJ1-6,.,TRBV30,AWSYGTASSYNSPLH
TRBJ2-7,.,TRBV10-1,ASSEGAKSYEQY
TRBJ1-1,.,TRBV30,AWRRGRDTEAF
TRBJ2-7,.,TRBV4-2,ASSQAPDSSLYEQY
TRBJ2-5,.,TRBV24-1,ATSDSILETQY
TRBJ2-3,few,TRBV5-8,ASSPGQGLGTDTQY
TRBJ1-1,.,TRBV5-1,ASSGDRFFSEAF
TRBJ1-2,.,TRBV6-5,ASSSQGNYGYT
TRBJ1-1,.,TRBV9,ASSERGGGPTEAF
TRBJ1-2,once,TRBV24-1,ATSEHHLGGLGYGYT